Listed below are T cell receptor beta chains from one sample, sequenced in a study of OX40 agonist ivuxolimab in advanced cancers. Some clones are missing from TCRdb's copy, which holds only in-frame ones; the method was immunoSEQ multiplex PCR. The sample lists 55,000 to 70,000 clones, 83% occurring once. Specimen: CD4+ or CD8+ T cells sorted from blood, collected in a trial of the OX40 agonist ivuxolimab. Receptors originate from an adult with an advanced solid tumor such as melanoma, head and neck, liver or kidney cancer. Both conserved end residues are part of each CDR3. Each record gives: J gene, clone size, D gene, V gene, CDR3 protein, CDR3 DNA. A D gene is named only where the DNA matches it firmly. The listing skips clone size in some rows; elsewhere it reads once, few, many or a size class.

j_call: TRBJ1-2; clone_size: -; d_call: -; v_call: TRBV6-6; cdr3_aa: CASSSQRDPPTYGYTF; cdr3_nt: TGTGCCAGCAGTTCTCAAAGAGATCCACCCACCTATGGCTACACCTTC
j_call: TRBJ1-1; clone_size: -; d_call: -; v_call: TRBV28; cdr3_aa: CASSLRGKGAEAFF; cdr3_nt: TGTGCCAGCAGTTTACGAGGGAAGGGGGCTGAAGCTTTCTTT
j_call: TRBJ1-2; clone_size: -; d_call: -; v_call: TRBV4-2; cdr3_aa: CASRQGGYYGYTF; cdr3_nt: TGTGCCAGCAGACAGGGAGGATACTATGGCTACACCTTC
j_call: TRBJ2-7; clone_size: -; d_call: TRBD1; v_call: TRBV7-9; cdr3_aa: CASSFDRGSYEQYF; cdr3_nt: TGTGCCAGCAGCTTCGACAGGGGTTCCTACGAGCAGTACTTC
j_call: TRBJ1-3; clone_size: -; d_call: -; v_call: TRBV5-6; cdr3_aa: CASSLGFSSGNTIYF; cdr3_nt: TGTGCCAGCAGCTTGGGCTTTAGCTCTGGAAACACCATATATTTT
j_call: TRBJ1-1; clone_size: -; d_call: TRBD1; v_call: TRBV30; cdr3_aa: CAWSGQGARNTEAFF; cdr3_nt: TGTGCCTGGAGCGGACAGGGGGCCAGGAACACTGAAGCTTTCTTT
j_call: TRBJ2-7; clone_size: -; d_call: -; v_call: TRBV5-1; cdr3_aa: CASKSGDEQYF; cdr3_nt: TGCGCCAGCAAATCGGGGGACGAGCAGTACTTC
j_call: TRBJ2-7; clone_size: once; d_call: -; v_call: TRBV5-4; cdr3_aa: CASSLQGIPDEQYF; cdr3_nt: TGTGCCAGCAGCTTACAGGGTATACCAGACGAGCAGTACTTC
j_call: TRBJ2-7; clone_size: -; d_call: TRBD2; v_call: TRBV5-1; cdr3_aa: CASSPPGGQRGGKFYEQYF; cdr3_nt: TGCGCCAGCAGCCCCCCCGGGGGGCAGCGGGGGGGCAAGTTCTACGAGCAGTACTTC
j_call: TRBJ2-5; clone_size: -; d_call: -; v_call: TRBV6-1; cdr3_aa: CASSDPGTLQETQYF; cdr3_nt: TGTGCCAGCAGTGACCCTGGGACTTTACAAGAGACCCAGTACTTC
j_call: TRBJ2-5; clone_size: few; d_call: TRBD2; v_call: TRBV7-8; cdr3_aa: CASSAGTRGETQYF; cdr3_nt: TGTGCCAGCAGCGCCGGGACTAGAGGGGAGACCCAGTACTTC
j_call: TRBJ2-7; clone_size: -; d_call: TRBD1; v_call: TRBV6-6; cdr3_aa: CASRRGLGYEQYF; cdr3_nt: TGTGCCAGCCGCAGGGGGCTTGGGTACGAGCAGTACTTC
j_call: TRBJ1-4; clone_size: once; d_call: -; v_call: TRBV7-9; cdr3_aa: CASSSVRGTTNEKLFF; cdr3_nt: TGTGCCAGCAGCTCCGTCAGAGGGACAACTAATGAAAAACTGTTTTTT
j_call: TRBJ1-6; clone_size: -; d_call: -; v_call: TRBV7-9; cdr3_aa: CASSLAGLDSPLHF; cdr3_nt: TGTGCCAGCAGCTTAGCGGGGTTGGATTCACCCCTCCACTTT
j_call: TRBJ1-1; clone_size: -; d_call: -; v_call: TRBV9; cdr3_aa: CASSVGGARGRNTEAFF; cdr3_nt: TGTGCCAGCAGCGTAGGGGGGGCCAGGGGTAGAAACACTGAAGCTTTCTTT
j_call: TRBJ1-2; clone_size: -; d_call: -; v_call: TRBV15; cdr3_aa: CATSRGGQSYGYTF; cdr3_nt: TGTGCCACCAGCAGAGGAGGACAGAGCTATGGCTACACCTTC
j_call: TRBJ1-3; clone_size: -; d_call: -; v_call: TRBV6-5; cdr3_aa: CASSYSGGNTIYF; cdr3_nt: TGTGCCAGCAGTTACTCGGGGGGAAACACCATATATTTT
j_call: TRBJ2-1; clone_size: -; d_call: -; v_call: TRBV6-6; cdr3_aa: CASSYDRSSYNEQFF; cdr3_nt: TGTGCCAGCAGTTATGACAGAAGCTCCTACAATGAGCAGTTCTTC
j_call: TRBJ1-2; clone_size: -; d_call: TRBD1; v_call: TRBV7-9; cdr3_aa: CASSIGTADGYTF; cdr3_nt: TGTGCCAGCAGTATCGGGACAGCCGATGGCTACACCTTC
j_call: TRBJ1-6; clone_size: few; d_call: -; v_call: TRBV10-3; cdr3_aa: CAISEGGVNSPLHF; cdr3_nt: TGTGCCATCAGTGAGGGTGGGGTCAATTCACCCCTCCACTTT
j_call: TRBJ2-5; clone_size: -; d_call: -; v_call: TRBV7-2; cdr3_aa: CASSLGRQETQYF; cdr3_nt: TGTGCCAGCAGCTTGGGTCGGCAAGAGACCCAGTACTTC
j_call: TRBJ2-7; clone_size: -; d_call: -; v_call: TRBV7-2; cdr3_aa: CASSSMGGRGRSGYEQYF; cdr3_nt: TGTGCCAGCAGCTCAATGGGGGGGCGCGGACGCTCCGGCTACGAGCAGTACTTC
j_call: TRBJ2-1; clone_size: -; d_call: TRBD2; v_call: TRBV25-1; cdr3_aa: CASSASGSGVNEQFF; cdr3_nt: TGTGCCAGCAGTGCTAGTGGTAGCGGGGTAAATGAGCAGTTCTTC
j_call: TRBJ1-1; clone_size: -; d_call: TRBD1; v_call: TRBV10-1; cdr3_aa: CASSDLTGSNTEAFF; cdr3_nt: TGCGCCAGCAGTGACTTGACAGGGTCGAACACTGAAGCTTTCTTT
j_call: TRBJ2-1; clone_size: -; d_call: TRBD2; v_call: TRBV18; cdr3_aa: CASSPAGLAGEEQFF; cdr3_nt: TGTGCCAGCTCACCGGCGGGACTAGCGGGGGAGGAGCAGTTCTTC
j_call: TRBJ2-5; clone_size: -; d_call: TRBD2; v_call: TRBV5-1; cdr3_aa: CASSFPMSTSGGIQETQYF; cdr3_nt: TGCGCCAGCAGCTTTCCTATGAGTACTAGCGGGGGCATCCAAGAGACCCAGTACTTC
j_call: TRBJ2-6; clone_size: -; d_call: TRBD1; v_call: TRBV7-2; cdr3_aa: CASSFKWTGADSGANVLTF; cdr3_nt: TGTGCCAGCAGCTTTAAGTGGACAGGTGCCGACTCTGGGGCCAACGTCCTGACTTTC
j_call: TRBJ2-6; clone_size: -; d_call: TRBD1; v_call: TRBV5-5; cdr3_aa: CASSFGTGTSGANVLTF; cdr3_nt: TGTGCCAGCAGCTTTGGGACAGGGACTTCTGGGGCCAACGTCCTGACTTTC
j_call: TRBJ2-7; clone_size: -; d_call: -; v_call: TRBV5-1; cdr3_aa: CASSFDGAQYEQYF; cdr3_nt: TGCGCCAGCAGCTTTGACGGGGCACAGTACGAGCAGTACTTC
j_call: TRBJ2-1; clone_size: -; d_call: -; v_call: TRBV4-1; cdr3_aa: CASSQDQIQVIGVYEQFF; cdr3_nt: TGCGCCAGCAGCCAAGATCAAATACAGGTTATCGGGGTATATGAGCAGTTCTTC
j_call: TRBJ1-2; clone_size: -; d_call: TRBD1; v_call: TRBV10-1; cdr3_aa: CASSHPDRDAYGYTF; cdr3_nt: TGCGCCAGCAGTCATCCTGACAGGGATGCCTATGGCTACACCTTC
j_call: TRBJ2-7; clone_size: -; d_call: TRBD1; v_call: TRBV2; cdr3_aa: CASSKSGQGAYEQYF; cdr3_nt: TGTGCCAGCAGCAAGTCGGGACAGGGGGCCTACGAGCAGTACTTC
j_call: TRBJ2-1; clone_size: few; d_call: -; v_call: TRBV5-6; cdr3_aa: CASSSVWASLDFYNEQFF; cdr3_nt: TGTGCCAGCAGCTCCGTCTGGGCGTCACTTGACTTCTACAATGAGCAGTTCTTC
j_call: TRBJ1-1; clone_size: -; d_call: -; v_call: TRBV29-1; cdr3_aa: CSYHRSNTEAFF; cdr3_nt: TGCAGCTACCACAGATCGAACACTGAAGCTTTCTTT
j_call: TRBJ1-5; clone_size: -; d_call: -; v_call: TRBV6-5; cdr3_aa: CASSKQGSQPQHF; cdr3_nt: TGTGCCAGCAGTAAACAGGGTTCGCAGCCCCAGCATTTT
j_call: TRBJ2-7; clone_size: -; d_call: TRBD1; v_call: TRBV5-1; cdr3_aa: CASSFTGTGHEQYF; cdr3_nt: TGCGCCAGCAGCTTTACCGGGACAGGACACGAGCAGTACTTC
j_call: TRBJ2-7; clone_size: -; d_call: -; v_call: TRBV2; cdr3_aa: CASNRDNRGYEQYF; cdr3_nt: TGTGCCAGCAATAGGGACAACCGAGGTTACGAGCAGTACTTC
j_call: TRBJ2-3; clone_size: -; d_call: -; v_call: TRBV5-4; cdr3_aa: CASSLDSGSTDTQYF; cdr3_nt: TGTGCCAGCAGCTTGGATTCAGGTAGCACAGATACGCAGTATTTT
j_call: TRBJ1-6; clone_size: -; d_call: TRBD1; v_call: TRBV7-2; cdr3_aa: CASSLRDSNNSPLHF; cdr3_nt: TGTGCCAGCAGTCTCCGGGACAGCAATAATTCACCCCTCCACTTT
j_call: TRBJ2-7; clone_size: -; d_call: -; v_call: TRBV10-1; cdr3_aa: CASSREGRPYEQYF; cdr3_nt: TGCGCCAGCAGTAGGGAAGGTAGGCCCTACGAGCAGTACTTC
j_call: TRBJ1-5; clone_size: -; d_call: -; v_call: TRBV11-2; cdr3_aa: CASSFGPAPNQPQHF; cdr3_nt: TGTGCCAGCAGCTTTGGACCAGCGCCCAATCAGCCCCAGCATTTT
j_call: TRBJ1-1; clone_size: -; d_call: -; v_call: TRBV6-1; cdr3_aa: CASSTRQENTEAFF; cdr3_nt: TGTGCCAGCAGTACCCGACAGGAGAACACTGAAGCTTTCTTT
j_call: TRBJ1-1; clone_size: -; d_call: TRBD1; v_call: TRBV7-8; cdr3_aa: CASSPRQGILNTEAFF; cdr3_nt: TGTGCCAGCAGCCCTCGACAGGGCATACTGAACACTGAAGCTTTCTTT
j_call: TRBJ1-1; clone_size: -; d_call: -; v_call: TRBV5-1; cdr3_aa: CASSGGRNTEAFF; cdr3_nt: TGCGCCAGCAGCGGGGGACGTAACACTGAAGCTTTCTTT
j_call: TRBJ2-2; clone_size: -; d_call: -; v_call: TRBV27; cdr3_aa: CASRTPLRTGELFF; cdr3_nt: TGTGCCAGCAGAACGCCCCTACGAACCGGGGAGCTGTTTTTT
j_call: TRBJ1-4; clone_size: -; d_call: -; v_call: TRBV19; cdr3_aa: CASSVGLRNEKLFF; cdr3_nt: TGTGCCAGTAGTGTGGGACTGCGTAATGAAAAACTGTTTTTT
j_call: TRBJ2-3; clone_size: -; d_call: TRBD2; v_call: TRBV9; cdr3_aa: CASSVVLAGGPLTDTQYF; cdr3_nt: TGTGCCAGCAGCGTAGTTCTAGCGGGGGGCCCTCTCACAGATACGCAGTATTTT
j_call: TRBJ1-6; clone_size: -; d_call: TRBD1; v_call: TRBV30; cdr3_aa: CAWSGTGYNSPLHF; cdr3_nt: TGTGCCTGGAGTGGGACAGGGTATAATTCACCCCTCCACTTT
j_call: TRBJ2-7; clone_size: -; d_call: TRBD2; v_call: TRBV2; cdr3_aa: CASSEAGGSDEQYF; cdr3_nt: TGTGCCAGCAGTGAAGCGGGGGGGAGCGACGAGCAGTACTTC
j_call: TRBJ2-3; clone_size: -; d_call: TRBD2; v_call: TRBV10-2; cdr3_aa: CASRVAGADTQYF; cdr3_nt: TGCGCCAGCAGAGTAGCGGGAGCAGATACGCAGTATTTT
j_call: TRBJ1-3; clone_size: -; d_call: -; v_call: TRBV5-1; cdr3_aa: CASKPGPQVVAPIYF; cdr3_nt: TGCGCCAGCAAGCCAGGTCCACAGGTCGTAGCCCCCATATATTTT
j_call: TRBJ1-4; clone_size: -; d_call: TRBD1; v_call: TRBV6-1; cdr3_aa: CASRDRDRDWEKLFF; cdr3_nt: TGTGCCAGCAGGGATAGGGACAGGGATTGGGAAAAACTGTTTTTT
j_call: TRBJ2-1; clone_size: -; d_call: TRBD2; v_call: TRBV7-9; cdr3_aa: CASSSRTSGAYNEQFF; cdr3_nt: TGTGCCAGCAGCTCACGGACTAGCGGGGCTTACAATGAGCAGTTCTTC